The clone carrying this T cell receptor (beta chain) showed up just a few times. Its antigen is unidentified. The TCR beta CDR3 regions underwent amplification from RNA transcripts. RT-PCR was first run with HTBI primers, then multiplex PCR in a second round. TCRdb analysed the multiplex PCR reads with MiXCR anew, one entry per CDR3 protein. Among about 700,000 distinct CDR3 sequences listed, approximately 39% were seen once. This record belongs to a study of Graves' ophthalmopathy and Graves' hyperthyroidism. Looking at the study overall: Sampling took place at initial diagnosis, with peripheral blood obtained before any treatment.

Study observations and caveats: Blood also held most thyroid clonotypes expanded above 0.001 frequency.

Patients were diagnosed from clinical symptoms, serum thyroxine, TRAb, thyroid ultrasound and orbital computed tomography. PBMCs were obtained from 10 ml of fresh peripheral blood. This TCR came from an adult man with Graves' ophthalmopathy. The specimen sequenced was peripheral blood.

The CDR3 loop is CASSEAFRSGAEAFF. The DNA of the CDR3 is TGTGCCAGCAGTGAAGCGTTTAGGTCAGGGGCTGAAGCTTTCTTT. The V call is TRBV6-1, the J call TRBJ1-1, with a weak D call TRBD1 (6 bases). Trimming cost V 0 bases and J 6 bases, with 14 bases left between them. CDR1 is MNHNS and CDR2 is SASEGT in the germline V gene. This CDR3 is 15 amino acids long.